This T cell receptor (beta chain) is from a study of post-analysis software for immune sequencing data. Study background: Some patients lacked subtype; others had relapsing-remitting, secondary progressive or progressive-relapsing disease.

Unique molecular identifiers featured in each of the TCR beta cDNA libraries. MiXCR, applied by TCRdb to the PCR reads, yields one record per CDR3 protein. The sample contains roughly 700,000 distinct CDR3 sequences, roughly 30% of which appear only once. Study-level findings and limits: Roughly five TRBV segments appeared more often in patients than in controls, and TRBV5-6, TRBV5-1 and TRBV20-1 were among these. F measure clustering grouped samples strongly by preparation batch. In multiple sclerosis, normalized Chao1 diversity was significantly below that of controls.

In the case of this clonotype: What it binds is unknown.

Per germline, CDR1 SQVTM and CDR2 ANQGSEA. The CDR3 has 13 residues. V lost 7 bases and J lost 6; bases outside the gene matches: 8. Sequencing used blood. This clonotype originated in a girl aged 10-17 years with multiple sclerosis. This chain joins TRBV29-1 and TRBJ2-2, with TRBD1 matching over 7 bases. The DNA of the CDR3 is TGCAGCGCGACTACAGGGGCCGCCGGGGAGCTGTTTTTT. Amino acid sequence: CSATTGAAGELFF.